The clone carrying this T cell receptor (beta chain) was found a few times. This record comes from a study of OX40 agonist ivuxolimab in advanced cancers. Study overall: The treatment was a fully human IgG2 OX40 agonist, ivuxolimab. Two patients with cutaneous melanoma and one with hepatocellular carcinoma, three in total, showed partial responses.

Germline V gene sequence: CDR1 SGHRS, CDR2 YFSETQ. There are 15 residues in the CDR3. With V trimmed by 0 bases and J by 8 bases, 4 bases remained unmatched. Sequenced by immunoSEQ multiplex PCR; TCRdb stores in-frame clones only, minus some. The sample carries 55,000 to 70,000 clones, about 80% recorded once. The receptor's source is an adult with an advanced solid tumor such as melanoma, head and neck, liver or kidney cancer. The specimen comprised CD4+ or CD8+ T cells sorted from blood, sampled in a trial of the OX40 agonist ivuxolimab. The V gene is TRBV5-1, the J gene TRBJ2-1; 11 bases match TRBD2. The CDR3 reads CASSLVSGGVYEQFF. Written as DNA, the CDR3 is TGCGCCAGCAGCTTGGTTAGCGGGGGGGTCTATGAGCAGTTCTTC.